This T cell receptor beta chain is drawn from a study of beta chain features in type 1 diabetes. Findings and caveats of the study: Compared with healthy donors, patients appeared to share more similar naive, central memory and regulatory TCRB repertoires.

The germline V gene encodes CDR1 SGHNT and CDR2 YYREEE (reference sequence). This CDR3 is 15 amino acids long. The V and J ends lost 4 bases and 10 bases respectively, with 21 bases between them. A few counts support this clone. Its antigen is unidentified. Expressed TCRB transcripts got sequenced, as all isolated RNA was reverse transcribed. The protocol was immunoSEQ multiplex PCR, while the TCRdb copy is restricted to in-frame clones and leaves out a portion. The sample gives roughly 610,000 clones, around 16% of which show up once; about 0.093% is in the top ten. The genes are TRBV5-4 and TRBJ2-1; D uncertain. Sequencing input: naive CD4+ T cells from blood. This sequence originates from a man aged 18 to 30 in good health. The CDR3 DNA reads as TGTGCCAGCAGCACCTCTAGATCCCCTCCTGGGGAGCAGTTCTTC. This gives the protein CASSTSRSPPGEQFF.